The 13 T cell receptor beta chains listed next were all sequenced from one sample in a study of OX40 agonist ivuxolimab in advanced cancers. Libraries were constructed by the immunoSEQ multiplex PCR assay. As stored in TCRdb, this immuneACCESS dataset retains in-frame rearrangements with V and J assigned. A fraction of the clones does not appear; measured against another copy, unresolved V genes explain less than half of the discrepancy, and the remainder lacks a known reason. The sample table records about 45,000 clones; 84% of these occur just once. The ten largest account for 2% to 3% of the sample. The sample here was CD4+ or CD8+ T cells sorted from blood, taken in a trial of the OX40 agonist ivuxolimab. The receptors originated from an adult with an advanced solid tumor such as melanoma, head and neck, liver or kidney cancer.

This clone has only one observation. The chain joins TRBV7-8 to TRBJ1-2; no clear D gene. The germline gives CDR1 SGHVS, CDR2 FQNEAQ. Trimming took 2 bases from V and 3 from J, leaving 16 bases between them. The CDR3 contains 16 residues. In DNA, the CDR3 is TGTGCCAGCAGCTTATTGATAGCGCAGGTTGACTATGGCTACACCTTC. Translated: CASSLLIAQVDYGYTF.

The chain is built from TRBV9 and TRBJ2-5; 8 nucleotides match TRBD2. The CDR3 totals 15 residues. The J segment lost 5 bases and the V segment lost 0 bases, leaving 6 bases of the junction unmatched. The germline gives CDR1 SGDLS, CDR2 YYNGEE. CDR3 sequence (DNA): TGTGCCAGCAGCGTAGACACCGGGAGGGGGGAGACCCAGTACTTC. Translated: CASSVDTGRGETQYF. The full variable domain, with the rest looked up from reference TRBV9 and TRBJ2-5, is DSGVTQTPKHLITATGQRVTLRCSPRSGDLSVYWYQQSLDQGLQFLIQYYNGEERAKGNILERFSAQQFPDLHSELNLSSLELGDSALYFCASSVDTGRGETQYFGPGTRLLVL.

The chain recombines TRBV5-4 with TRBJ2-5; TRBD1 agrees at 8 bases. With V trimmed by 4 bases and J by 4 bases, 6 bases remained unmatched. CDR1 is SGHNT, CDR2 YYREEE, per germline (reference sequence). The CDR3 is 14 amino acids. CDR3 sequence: CASSMDRARETQYF. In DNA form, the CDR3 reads TGTGCCAGCAGCATGGACAGGGCCAGAGAGACCCAGTACTTC.

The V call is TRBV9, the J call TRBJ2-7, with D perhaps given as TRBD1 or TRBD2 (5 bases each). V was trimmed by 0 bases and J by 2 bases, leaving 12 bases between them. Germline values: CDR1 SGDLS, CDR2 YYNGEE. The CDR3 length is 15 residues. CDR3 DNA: TGTGCCAGCAGCGTAGATACAGGACTGGCCTACGAGCAGTACTTC. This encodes CASSVDTGLAYEQYF.

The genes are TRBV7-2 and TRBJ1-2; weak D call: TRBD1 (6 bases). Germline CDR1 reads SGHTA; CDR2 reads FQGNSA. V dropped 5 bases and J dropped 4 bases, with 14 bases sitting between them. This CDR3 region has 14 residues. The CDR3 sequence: CASSPQGFSYGYTF. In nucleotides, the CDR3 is TGTGCCAGCAGCCCCCAGGGGTTTAGCTATGGCTACACCTTC.

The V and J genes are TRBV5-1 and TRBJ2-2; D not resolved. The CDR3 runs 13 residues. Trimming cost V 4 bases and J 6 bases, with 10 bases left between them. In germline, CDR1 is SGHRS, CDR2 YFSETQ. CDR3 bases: TGCGCCAGCAGCATCGAGAGGTCCGGGGAGCTGTTTTTT. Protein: CASSIERSGELFF.

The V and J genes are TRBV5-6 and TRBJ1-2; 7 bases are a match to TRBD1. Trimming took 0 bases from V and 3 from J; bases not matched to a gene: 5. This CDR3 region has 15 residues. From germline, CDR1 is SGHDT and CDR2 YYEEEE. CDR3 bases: TGTGCCAGCAGCTTGGACAGGGGCGGAGACTATGGCTACACCTTC. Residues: CASSLDRGGDYGYTF.

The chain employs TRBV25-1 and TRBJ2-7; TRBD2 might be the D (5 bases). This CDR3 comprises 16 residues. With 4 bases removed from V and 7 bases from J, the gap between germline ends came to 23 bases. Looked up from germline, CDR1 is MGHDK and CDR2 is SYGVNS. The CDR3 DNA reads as TGTGCCAGCAGTGCCCCCTCTAGCCGCCCTAGGAGGGAGCAGTACTTC. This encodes CASSAPSSRPRREQYF.

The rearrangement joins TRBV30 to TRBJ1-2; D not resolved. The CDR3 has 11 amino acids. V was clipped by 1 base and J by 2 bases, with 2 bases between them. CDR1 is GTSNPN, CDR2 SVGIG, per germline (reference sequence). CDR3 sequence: CAWSGNYGYTF. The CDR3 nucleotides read TGTGCCTGGAGTGGCAACTATGGCTACACCTTC.

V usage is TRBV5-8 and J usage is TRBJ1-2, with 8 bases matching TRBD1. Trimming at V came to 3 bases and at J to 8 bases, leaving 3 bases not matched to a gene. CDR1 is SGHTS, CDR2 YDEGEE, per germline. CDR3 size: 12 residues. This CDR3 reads CASSWTGPGYTF. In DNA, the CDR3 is TGTGCCAGCAGCTGGACAGGGCCCGGCTACACCTTC.

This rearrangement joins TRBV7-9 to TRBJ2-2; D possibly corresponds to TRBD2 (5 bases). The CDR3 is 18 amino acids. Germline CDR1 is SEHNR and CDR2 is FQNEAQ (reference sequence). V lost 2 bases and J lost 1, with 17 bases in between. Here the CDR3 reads CASSLKNIPGLNTGELFF. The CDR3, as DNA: TGTGCCAGCAGCTTAAAAAACATCCCGGGGTTGAACACCGGGGAGCTGTTTTTT.

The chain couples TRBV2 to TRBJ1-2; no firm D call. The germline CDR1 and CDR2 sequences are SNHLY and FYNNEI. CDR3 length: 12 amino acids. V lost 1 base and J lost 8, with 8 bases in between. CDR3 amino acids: CASSEEVGGYTF. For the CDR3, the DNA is TGTGCCAGCAGTGAAGAAGTAGGCGGCTACACCTTC.

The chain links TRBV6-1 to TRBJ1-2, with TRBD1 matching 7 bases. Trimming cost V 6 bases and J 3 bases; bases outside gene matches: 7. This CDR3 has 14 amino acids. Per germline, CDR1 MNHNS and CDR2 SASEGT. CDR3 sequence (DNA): TGTGCCAGCAGGGTTACAGGGGACCACTATGGCTACACCTTC. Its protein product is CASRVTGDHYGYTF.